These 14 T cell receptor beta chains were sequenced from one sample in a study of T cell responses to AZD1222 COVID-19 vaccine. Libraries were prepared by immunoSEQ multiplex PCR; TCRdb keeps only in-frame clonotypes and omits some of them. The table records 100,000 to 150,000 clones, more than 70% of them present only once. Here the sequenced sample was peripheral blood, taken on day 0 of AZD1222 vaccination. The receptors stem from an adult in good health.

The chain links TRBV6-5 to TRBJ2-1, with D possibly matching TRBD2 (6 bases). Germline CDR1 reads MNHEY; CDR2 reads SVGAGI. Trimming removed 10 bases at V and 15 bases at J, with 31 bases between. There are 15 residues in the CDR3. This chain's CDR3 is CATVMGGLGTDGRFF. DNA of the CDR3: TGTGCCACCGTGATGGGGGGTCTCGGGACGGATGGTCGGTTCTTC.

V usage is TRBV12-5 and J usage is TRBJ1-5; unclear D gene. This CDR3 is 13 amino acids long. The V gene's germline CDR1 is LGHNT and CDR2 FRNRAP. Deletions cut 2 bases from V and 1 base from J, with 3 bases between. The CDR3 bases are TGTGCTAGTGGTTTGAACAGCAATCAGCCCCAGCATTTT. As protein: CASGLNSNQPQHF.

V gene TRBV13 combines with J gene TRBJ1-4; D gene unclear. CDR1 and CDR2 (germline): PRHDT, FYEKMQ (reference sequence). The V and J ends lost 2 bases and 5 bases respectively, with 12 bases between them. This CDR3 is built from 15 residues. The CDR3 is CASSLKSRQNEKLFF. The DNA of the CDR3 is TGTGCCAGCAGCTTAAAATCCAGACAAAATGAAAAACTGTTTTTT.

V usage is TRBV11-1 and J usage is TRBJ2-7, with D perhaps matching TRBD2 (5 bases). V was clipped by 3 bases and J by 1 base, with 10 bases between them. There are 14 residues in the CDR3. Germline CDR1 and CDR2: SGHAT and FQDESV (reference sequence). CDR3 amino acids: CASSFFPGSYEQYF. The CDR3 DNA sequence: TGTGCCAGCAGCTTCTTCCCGGGGTCCTACGAGCAGTACTTC.

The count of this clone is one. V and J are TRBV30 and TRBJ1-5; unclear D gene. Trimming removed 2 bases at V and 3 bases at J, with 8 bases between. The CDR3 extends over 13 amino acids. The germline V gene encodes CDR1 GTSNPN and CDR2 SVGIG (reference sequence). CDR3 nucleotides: TGTGCCTGGAGTCTTGCCCCCAATCAGCCCCAGCATTTT. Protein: CAWSLAPNQPQHF.

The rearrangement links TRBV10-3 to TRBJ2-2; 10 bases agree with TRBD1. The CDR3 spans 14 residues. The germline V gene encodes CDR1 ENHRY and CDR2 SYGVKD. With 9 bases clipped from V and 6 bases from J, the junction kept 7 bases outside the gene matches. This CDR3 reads CAMTGGPNAGELFF. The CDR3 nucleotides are TGTGCCATGACAGGGGGCCCCAACGCCGGGGAGCTGTTTTTT.

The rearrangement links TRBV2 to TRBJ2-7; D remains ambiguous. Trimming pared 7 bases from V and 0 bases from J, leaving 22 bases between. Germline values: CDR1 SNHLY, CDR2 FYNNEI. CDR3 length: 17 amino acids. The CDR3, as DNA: TGTGCCAGCATCCCCAAAATCCCGACTGCCAGCTCCTACGAGCAGTACTTC. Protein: CASIPKIPTASSYEQYF.

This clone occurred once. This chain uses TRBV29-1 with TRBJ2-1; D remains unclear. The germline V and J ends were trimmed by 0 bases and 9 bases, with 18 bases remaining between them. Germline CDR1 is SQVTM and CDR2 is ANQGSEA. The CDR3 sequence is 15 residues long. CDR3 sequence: CSVEDSRVGTGEQFF. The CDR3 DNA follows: TGCAGCGTTGAAGACTCACGGGTGGGTACCGGTGAGCAGTTCTTC.

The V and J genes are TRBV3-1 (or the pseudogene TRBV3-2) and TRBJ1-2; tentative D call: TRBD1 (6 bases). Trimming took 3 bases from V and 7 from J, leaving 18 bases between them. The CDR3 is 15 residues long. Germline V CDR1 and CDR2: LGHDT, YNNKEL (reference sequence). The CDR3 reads CASSHDLGGASGYTF. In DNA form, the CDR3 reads TGTGCCAGCAGCCACGACCTTGGGGGGGCAAGTGGCTACACCTTC.

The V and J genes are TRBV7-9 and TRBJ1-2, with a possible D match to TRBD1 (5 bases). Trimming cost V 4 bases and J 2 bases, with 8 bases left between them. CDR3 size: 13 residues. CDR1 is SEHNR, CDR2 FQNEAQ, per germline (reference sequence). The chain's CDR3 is CASSSGPNYGYTF. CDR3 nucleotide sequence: TGTGCCAGCAGCTCGGGACCCAACTATGGCTACACCTTC.

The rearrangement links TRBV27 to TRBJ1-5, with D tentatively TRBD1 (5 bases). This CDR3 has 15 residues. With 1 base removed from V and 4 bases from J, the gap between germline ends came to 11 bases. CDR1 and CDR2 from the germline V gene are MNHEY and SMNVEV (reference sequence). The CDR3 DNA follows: TGTGCCAGCAGTTTATTATCAGGGCTTAATCAGCCCCAGCATTTT. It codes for CASSLLSGLNQPQHF.

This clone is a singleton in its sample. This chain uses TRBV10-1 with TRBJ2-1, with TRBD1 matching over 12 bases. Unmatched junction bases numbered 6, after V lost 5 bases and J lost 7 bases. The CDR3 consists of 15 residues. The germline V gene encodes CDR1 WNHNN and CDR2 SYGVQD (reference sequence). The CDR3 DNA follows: TGCGCCAGCAGTCAACGGGACAGGGGGCTGAATGAGCAGTTCTTC. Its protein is CASSQRDRGLNEQFF.

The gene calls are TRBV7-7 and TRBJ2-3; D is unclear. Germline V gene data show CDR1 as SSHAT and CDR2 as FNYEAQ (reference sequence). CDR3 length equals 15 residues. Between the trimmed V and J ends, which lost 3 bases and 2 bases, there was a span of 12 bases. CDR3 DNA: TGTGCCAGCAGCTTTGGGATGTCTAACACAGATACGCAGTATTTT. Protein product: CASSFGMSNTDTQYF.

CDR3 DNA sequence: TGTGCCAGCAGCGTAGGTGGACGGATCACTAGCGGATACAACGTCCTGACTTTC. This codes for CASSVGGRITSGYNVLTF. The chain couples TRBV9 to TRBJ2-6; 8 bases line up with TRBD2. Germline CDR1 is SGDLS and CDR2 is YYNGEE. The CDR3 is 18 residues long. V trimming: 0 bases; J trimming: 9 bases; junction bases outside the gene matches: 14. The whole variable domain, remainder taken from reference TRBV9 and TRBJ2-6, is DSGVTQTPKHLITATGQRVTLRCSPRSGDLSVYWYQQSLDQGLQFLIQYYNGEERAKGNILERFSAQQFPDLHSELNLSSLELGDSALYFCASSVGGRITSGYNVLTFGAGSRLTVL.